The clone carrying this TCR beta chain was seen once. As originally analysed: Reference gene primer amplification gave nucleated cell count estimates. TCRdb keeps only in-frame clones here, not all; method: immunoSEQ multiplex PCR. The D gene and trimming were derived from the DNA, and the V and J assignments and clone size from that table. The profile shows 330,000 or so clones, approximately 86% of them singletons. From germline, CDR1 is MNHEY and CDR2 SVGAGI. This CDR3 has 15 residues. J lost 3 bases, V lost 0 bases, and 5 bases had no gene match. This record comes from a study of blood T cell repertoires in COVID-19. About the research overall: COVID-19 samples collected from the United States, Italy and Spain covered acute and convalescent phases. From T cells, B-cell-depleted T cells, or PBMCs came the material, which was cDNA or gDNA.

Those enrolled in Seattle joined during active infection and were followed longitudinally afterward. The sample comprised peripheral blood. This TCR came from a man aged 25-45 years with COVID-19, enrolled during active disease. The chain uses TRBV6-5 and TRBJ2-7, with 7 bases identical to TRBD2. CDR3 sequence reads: CASSYSPGLHYEQYF. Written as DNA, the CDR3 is TGTGCCAGCAGTTACTCGCCGGGACTACACTACGAGCAGTACTTC.